This T cell receptor (beta chain) was documented in a study of PD-1 blockade in classical Hodgkin lymphoma. All trial patients relapsed after autologous stem cell transplantation. CD4+ T cells were purified from thawed PBMCs by magnetic negative selection. There are 16 residues in the CDR3. The germline CDR1 and CDR2 sequences are SGHNT and YYREEE (reference sequence). V lost 2 bases to trimming and J lost 0 bases, with 14 bases between them. Measured with immunoSEQ multiplex PCR; TCRdb has only the in-frame clones, and not every one. The repertoire holds 25,000 to 35,000 clones, over 75% seen once, with 2% to 3% in the top ten.

The sequence was obtained from a human donor with classical Hodgkin lymphoma. This sequence joins TRBV5-4 and TRBJ1-1; D is uncertain. Sequenced material: CD4+ T cells from blood, taken at baseline. CDR3 sequence (DNA): TGTGCCAGCAGCTTAATACCCCCGCAGATGAACACTGAAGCTTTCTTT. Its translation is CASSLIPPQMNTEAFF.